This T cell receptor beta chain was sequenced for a study of CD8+ T cells in alopecia areata. Study details: Among treated patients, severity was scored by affected scalp area percentage.

Germline lookup yields CDR1 GTSNPN and CDR2 SVGIG (reference sequence). This CDR3 contains 13 residues. Sequencing templates came from extracted RNA that was reverse transcribed into cDNA. Profiled with immunoSEQ multiplex PCR; TCRdb holds only in-frame clones, not every one. The sample lists about 250,000 clones; approximately 60% were seen once. Treatment: oral pan-JAK inhibitor, 5-10 mg twice daily. Findings of the study overall: Both scalp clonality and the expanded CD8+ clones among the top 100 showed a significant decrease with tofacitinib. Normal-skin resident alphabeta T cells also appear among scalp sample sequences.

A note on this clone: Its target is unknown.

Sequenced here: CD4+ T cells sorted from blood, sampled between weeks 51 and 52, from a patient treated with tofacitinib. The V and J genes are TRBV30 and TRBJ1-5; D is possibly TRBD1 (6 bases). This receptor was obtained from a human donor with alopecia areata. The CDR3 DNA reads as TGTGCTAGTGGTGTTGGGGGCGATCAGCCCCAGCATTTT. Its protein product is CASGVGGDQPQHF.